Here is one T cell receptor beta chain with its context. The germline V gene has CDR1 LGHDT and CDR2 YNNKEL (reference sequence). Trimming took 3 bases from V and 4 from J, leaving 12 bases between them. CDR3 length: 14 residues. These data are taken from a study of blood T cell repertoires in COVID-19. Authors' processing steps: Estimates of nucleated cell counts were drawn from the amplification of reference gene primers. Assay: immunoSEQ multiplex PCR; the TCRdb copy retains only in-frame clones and omits some. V and J calls and clone size come straight from that table; D and trimming were deduced from the DNA. The sample includes some 270,000 clones, 70% to 90% of them seen just once.

Sequenced material: peripheral blood. The chain employs TRBV3-1 (or the pseudogene TRBV3-2) and TRBJ1-1, with D perhaps matching TRBD1 (6 bases). This sequence originates from a woman aged 70-85 years with acute or convalescent COVID-19. CDR3 region: CASSQAQGFTEAFF. DNA for the CDR3: TGTGCCAGCAGCCAGGCACAGGGCTTCACTGAAGCTTTCTTT.